The rows below give T cell receptor beta chains drawn from one sample of a study of blood T cell repertoires in COVID-19. Profiling relied on immunoSEQ multiplex PCR, and the TCRdb table lists in-frame clones only, not all of them. The sample shows 200,000 to 250,000 clones, over 80% of them seen only once. Specimen: PBMCs or T cells enriched from blood (not recorded which). Receptors were obtained from a woman aged 40 to 55 who had recovered from COVID-19. The CDR3 runs from the conserved cysteine through the conserved F or W. D genes are given only for firm matches. Clone size is not always given. Where it is, it says once, few, many or a class for expanded clones.

j_call clone_size v_call d_call cdr3_aa cdr3_nt
TRBJ1-1 NA TRBV6-5 TRBD1 CASQGAGTEAFF TGTGCCAGTCAGGGGGCCGGCACTGAAGCTTTCTTT
TRBJ1-2 NA TRBV10-1 TRBD1 CASTRQGPYGYTF TGCGCCAGCACTCGACAGGGGCCCTATGGCTACACCTTC
TRBJ1-2 NA TRBV7-9 TRBD1 CASSLGTGDYGYTF TGTGCCAGCAGCTTAGGGACAGGGGACTATGGCTACACCTTC
TRBJ1-5 NA TRBV28 NA CASSSPGQPQHF TGTGCCAGCAGTTCACCGGGACAGCCCCAGCATTTT
TRBJ2-2 NA TRBV11-2 TRBD2 CASRLAGRVLYTGELFF TGTGCCAGCAGACTAGCGGGGAGGGTGTTATACACCGGGGAGCTGTTTTTT
TRBJ1-2 NA TRBV28 TRBD1 CASRRGTGGGEGYTF TGTGCCAGCCGCCGGGGGACAGGGGGCGGTGAGGGCTACACCTTC
TRBJ1-2 once TRBV11-3 TRBD1 CASSLGGTGSLDGYTF TGTGCCAGCAGCTTAGGAGGGACAGGGAGTCTCGATGGCTACACCTTC
TRBJ2-1 NA TRBV29-1 TRBD2 CSVEVIAGARNEQFF TGCAGCGTTGAAGTGATAGCGGGAGCCCGCAATGAGCAGTTCTTC
TRBJ2-2 NA TRBV5-4 NA CASSPGTNTGELFF TGTGCCAGCAGCCCGGGGACGAACACCGGGGAGCTGTTTTTT
TRBJ2-1 NA TRBV30 NA CAWSVRSGSVNNEQFF TGTGCCTGGAGTGTACGGTCCGGGAGTGTCAACAATGAGCAGTTCTTC
TRBJ2-3 few TRBV9 TRBD2 CASGLAGGDTQYF TGTGCCAGCGGGCTAGCGGGGGGAGATACGCAGTATTTT
TRBJ2-3 NA TRBV11-2 NA CASSLGVSTDTQYF TGTGCCAGCAGCTTAGGAGTGAGCACAGATACGCAGTATTTT
TRBJ2-2 NA TRBV4-3 TRBD1 CASSQDYPTGPSGELFF TGCGCCAGCAGCCAAGATTACCCGACAGGGCCCTCCGGGGAGCTGTTTTTT
TRBJ2-7 NA TRBV10-2 TRBD1 CASTGQGSYEQYF TGCGCCAGCACGGGACAGGGCTCCTACGAGCAGTACTTC